These 21 T cell receptor beta chains came from one sample sequenced in a study of shared T cell receptors in the human thymus. Produced via immunoSEQ multiplex PCR; TCRdb's table is partial and in-frame only. The sample lists about 660,000 clones; about 89% were seen once. The data were also submitted as part of a second study, on human thymus T cells.

The sequenced sample consisted of thymocytes. The origin of the receptors is a boy younger than two with a congenital heart defect.

The J gene is TRBJ1-2, the V gene TRBV14; 7 bases agree with TRBD1. Trimming removed 1 base from V and 8 bases from J; junction bases left unmatched: 7. The CDR3 consists of 14 residues. CDR1 is SGHDN and CDR2 is FVKESK in the germline V gene. In nucleotides, the CDR3 is TGTGCCAGCAGCCAAGGACAGGGCCCATGGGGCTACACCTTC. This codes for CASSQGQGPWGYTF.

This rearrangement joins TRBV7-2 to TRBJ1-5; TRBD1 aligns across 7 bases. V was pared by 1 base and J by 3 bases, with 15 bases of the junction left unmatched. CDR1 is SGHTA, CDR2 FQGNSA, per germline. The CDR3 is made up of 19 amino acids. CDR3 DNA: TGTGCCAGCAGCTTAGTGGCTCAACTCGGGACAGAAACCAATCAGCCCCAGCATTTT. It codes for CASSLVAQLGTETNQPQHF. Full variable domain (remainder filled in from reference TRBV7-2 and TRBJ1-5): GAGVSQSPSNKVTEKGKDVELRCDPISGHTALYWYRQSLGQGLEFLIYFQGNSAPDKSGLPSDRFSAERTGGSVSTLTIQRTQQEDSAVYLCASSLVAQLGTETNQPQHFGDGTRLSIL.

The V and J genes are TRBV9 and TRBJ1-2; 9 nucleotides align to TRBD1. This CDR3 comprises 16 residues. The V gene end was trimmed by 3 bases and the J gene end by 1 base; junction bases not matched to a gene: 7. Germline-derived CDR1 and CDR2 are SGDLS and YYNGEE. The CDR3 DNA reads TGTGCCAGCAGCGGGGCCGGGACAGGGCTTAACTATGGCTACACCTTC. Its translation is CASSGAGTGLNYGYTF.

This clone was seen more than once but under ten times. This rearrangement joins TRBV23-1 to TRBJ2-2; 12 bases agree with TRBD2. TRBV23-1 is sorted into the ORF group, with uncertain function. Trimming removed 5 bases from V and 3 bases from J; junction bases left unmatched: 7. The CDR3 contains 17 residues. The CDR3 coding sequence is TGCGCCAGCAGTACATGGCTAGCGGGAGGGGACACCGGGGAGCTGTTTTTT. Translated, it gives CASSTWLAGGDTGELFF.

V gene TRBV7-4 combines with J gene TRBJ2-1; no definite D call. From germline, CDR1 is SGHVT and CDR2 SQSDAQ. Deletions cut 4 bases from V and 5 bases from J, with 12 bases between. The CDR3 contains 14 residues. CDR3 residues: CASSSRLGDNEQFF. The CDR3 region has the DNA TGTGCCAGCAGCTCCAGACTGGGTGACAATGAGCAGTTCTTC.

The chain has TRBV9 and TRBJ2-7, with 12 positions matching TRBD2. The length of the CDR3 is 16 residues. Germline V lookup: CDR1 SGDLS, CDR2 YYNGEE. V shed 0 bases and J 2 bases; nucleotides not matched to a gene: 3. The CDR3 region has the DNA TGTGCCAGCAGCGTAGGACTAGCGGGAGAGACCTACGAGCAGTACTTC. This sequence encodes CASSVGLAGETYEQYF.

V and J are TRBV6-6 and TRBJ1-2; no clear D. V shed 5 bases and J shed 1 base, with 11 bases lying between them. The CDR3 covers 14 residues. CDR1 and CDR2 (germline): MNHNY, SVGAGI (reference sequence). CDR3 DNA: TGTGCCAGCAGTATTTTGTACTTTAACTATGGCTACACCTTC. Residues: CASSILYFNYGYTF.

The chain joins TRBV6-5 to TRBJ1-6; D ambiguous. Trimming removed 0 bases at V and 7 bases at J, with 10 bases between. Germline V lookup: CDR1 MNHEY, CDR2 SVGAGI. CDR3 length: 15 residues. The CDR3 loop reads CASSYSYRRNSPLHF. The CDR3 nucleotides are TGTGCCAGCAGTTACTCGTATAGGAGAAATTCACCCCTCCACTTT.

The rearrangement uses TRBV11-2 and TRBJ1-3; TRBD1 might be the D (5 bases). The V end was cut by 5 bases, the J end by 7 bases, with 12 bases between. Germline V CDR1 and CDR2: SGHAT, FQNNGV. The CDR3 spans 13 residues. CDR3 DNA: TGTGCCAGCAGCCCGGGGAGGGGCAACACCATATATTTT. Protein product: CASSPGRGNTIYF.

The V call is TRBV7-8, the J call TRBJ2-5, with a weak D call TRBD2 (5 bases). Germline assignment: CDR1 SGHVS and CDR2 FQNEAQ. CDR3 length: 13 residues. Deletions cut 5 bases from V and 3 bases from J, with 10 bases between. CDR3 loop: CASSPRTEETQYF. CDR3 DNA: TGTGCCAGCAGCCCCCGGACTGAAGAGACCCAGTACTTC.

The V and J genes are TRBV5-6 and TRBJ2-7, with 11 bases lining up with TRBD1. The CDR3 length is 15 residues. Trimming cost V 4 bases and J 2 bases; bases outside gene matches: 5. In germline, CDR1 is SGHDT, CDR2 YYEEEE. The CDR3 is CASSVRTGGPYEQYF. CDR3 nucleotide sequence: TGTGCCAGCAGCGTAAGGACAGGGGGCCCCTACGAGCAGTACTTC.

The sample holds one count of this clone. The gene calls are TRBV15 and TRBJ2-6; 7 bases map to TRBD2. There are 20 residues in the CDR3. The germline V gene has CDR1 LNHNV and CDR2 YYDKDF (reference sequence). The J segment lost 2 bases and the V segment lost 1 base, leaving 14 bases of the junction unmatched. CDR3 coding DNA: TGTGCCACCAGCAGAGCCCGGGAGGCAATAGGGGATCCTGGGGCCAACGTCCTGACTTTC. Translated, it gives CATSRAREAIGDPGANVLTF.

In this sample, this clone turned up a few times. Distinct nucleotide sequences in the sample also encode this CDR3. This chain links TRBV15 with TRBJ1-5; D unclear. The germline V and J ends were trimmed by 1 base and 0 bases, with 4 bases remaining between them. Germline-derived CDR1 and CDR2 are LNHNV and YYDKDF (reference sequence). The CDR3 covers 14 residues. CDR3 bases: TGTGCCACCAGCAGAGGAGATAGCAATCAGCCCCAGCATTTT. It translates to CATSRGDSNQPQHF.

The chain recombines TRBV5-6 with TRBJ2-1, with 7 bases matching TRBD1. Germline V gene sequence: CDR1 SGHDT, CDR2 YYEEEE. The V and J ends lost 4 bases and 8 bases, in that order; junction bases with no gene match: 18. The CDR3 has 17 residues. Here the CDR3 DNA reads TGTGCCAGCAGCGTTGGTCCCCGGGACAGTCTACTCGATGAGCAGTTCTTC. It codes for CASSVGPRDSLLDEQFF.

The V call is TRBV27, the J call TRBJ1-2; D remains unclear. Germline CDR1 and CDR2: MNHEY and SMNVEV (reference sequence). V gave up 6 bases and J gave up 2 bases, with 16 bases separating them. The CDR3 contains 15 residues. CDR3 protein: CASRIWEAGNYGYTF. The CDR3 DNA is TGTGCCAGCAGAATTTGGGAGGCCGGAAACTATGGCTACACCTTC.

This sequence joins TRBV28 and TRBJ2-5; perhaps TRBD1 as D (5 bases). Germline CDR1 and CDR2: MDHEN and SYDVKM. The CDR3 sequence is 16 residues long. Trimming cost V 6 bases and J 2 bases, with 19 bases left between them. CDR3 coding DNA: TGTGCCAGCAGCCCTGACAGTTTAAGCACTCAAGAGACCCAGTACTTC. Translated, it gives CASSPDSLSTQETQYF.

V usage is TRBV5-4 and J usage is TRBJ2-3; TRBD2 matches at 11 bases. There are 17 residues in the CDR3. The V gene's germline CDR1 is SGHNT and CDR2 YYREEE (reference sequence). The ends lost 1 base at V and 2 bases at J; junction bases unmatched: 6. The CDR3 sequence: CASSLLTSGGHTDTQYF. The CDR3 DNA sequence: TGTGCCAGCAGCTTGCTCACTAGCGGGGGACACACAGATACGCAGTATTTT.

V gene TRBV5-4 combines with J gene TRBJ2-1, with a possible D match to TRBD1 (6 bases). The CDR3 extends over 15 amino acids. CDR1 SGHNT and CDR2 YYREEE come from the germline V gene (reference sequence). V lost 4 bases to trimming and J lost 4 bases, with 15 bases between them. The DNA for the CDR3 is TGTGCCAGCAGCCTTTTTCAGGACAGTTACAATGAGCAGTTCTTC. This codes for CASSLFQDSYNEQFF.

The rearrangement links TRBV7-6 to TRBJ2-3, with 8 bases fitting TRBD2. The CDR3 spans 16 residues. CDR1 is SGHVS and CDR2 is FNYEAQ in the germline V gene. With 7 bases clipped from V and 1 base from J, the junction kept 10 bases outside the gene matches. The CDR3 loop reads CASTDGRAWGTDTQYF. The CDR3 bases are TGTGCCAGCACGGACGGGAGGGCCTGGGGCACAGATACGCAGTATTTT.

V is TRBV7-6 and J is TRBJ1-4; TRBD1 is a possible D gene (5 bases). V dropped 2 bases and J dropped 7 bases, with 14 bases sitting between them. The CDR3 runs to 15 residues. The germline V gene has CDR1 SGHVS and CDR2 FNYEAQ. The CDR3 DNA is TGTGCCAGCAGCTTATCAGGGAGGAGGGTTGAAAAACTGTTTTTT. Translation gives CASSLSGRRVEKLFF. Together with reference TRBV7-6 and TRBJ1-4, the CDR3 gives the full variable domain: GAGVSQSPRYKVTKRGQDVALRCDPISGHVSLYWYRQALGQGPEFLTYFNYEAQQDKSGLPNDRFSAERPEGSISTLTIQRTEQRDSAMYRCASSLSGRRVEKLFFGSGTQLSVL.

The chain has TRBV6-1 and TRBJ2-1, with D unresolved. CDR3 length: 14 amino acids. The V end was cut by 3 bases, the J end by 6 bases, with 12 bases between. Germline CDR1 MNHNS, CDR2 SASEGT. The CDR3 sequence: CASSEVGRFNEQFF. In DNA form, the CDR3 reads TGTGCCAGCAGTGAGGTTGGTAGATTCAATGAGCAGTTCTTC.